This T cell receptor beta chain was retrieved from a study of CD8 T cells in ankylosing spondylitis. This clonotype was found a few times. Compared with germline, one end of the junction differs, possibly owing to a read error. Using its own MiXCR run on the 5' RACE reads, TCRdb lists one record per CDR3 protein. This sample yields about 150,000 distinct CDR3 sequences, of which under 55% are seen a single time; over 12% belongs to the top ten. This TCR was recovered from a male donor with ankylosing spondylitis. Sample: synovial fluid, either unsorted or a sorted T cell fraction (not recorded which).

CDR3: CASRVAFSDEQYF. CDR3 sequence (DNA): TGCGCCAGCAGGGTGGCTTTCTCCGACGAGCAGTACTTC. The rearrangement joins TRBV5-1 to TRBJ2-7; D not resolved. The germline V gene has CDR1 SGHRS and CDR2 YFSETQ. The CDR3 contains 13 residues.